Below are 21 T cell receptor beta chains sequenced from a single sample in a study of CD8+ T cells in alopecia areata (dated 2018 in TCRdb). The intended sense of this specimen's time point label: less than five weeks on oral tofacitinib. The sample's treatment or condition label, decoded: oral pan-JAK inhibitor, 5-10 mg twice daily. Libraries came from the immunoSEQ multiplex PCR assay. For TCR sequencing, RNA was extracted from every sample and reverse transcribed into cDNA to serve as template. What TCRdb holds here is the immuneACCESS table cut down to in-frame rearrangements. Part of the clones is not present; checked against another copy, under half of the missing clones reflect an unresolved V gene, and the others are unexplained. This sample has around 190,000 clones in its table, and about three fifths of those were observed once. Of the sample, around 3.9% is held by the ten largest clones.

This specimen consisted of CD4+ T cells sorted from blood, obtained at week 4, from a patient treated with tofacitinib. These receptors originate from a human donor with alopecia areata.

This clone has only a few counts. For the CDR3, the DNA is TGCGCCAGCAGGATTGGAACTACCTACGAGCAGTACTTC. It translates to CASRIGTTYEQYF. The genes are TRBV5-1 and TRBJ2-7; D remains ambiguous. Trimming left V 5 bases short and J 2 bases short, with 11 bases between. Germline CDR1 and CDR2: SGHRS and YFSETQ. This CDR3 has 13 amino acids.

The V gene is TRBV19, the J gene TRBJ2-6; D ambiguous. CDR3 length: 14 residues. V dropped 6 bases and J dropped 2 bases, with 8 bases sitting between them. From germline, CDR1 is LNHDA and CDR2 SQIVND (reference sequence). CDR3 sequence reads: CASRELAGANVLTF. As DNA, the CDR3 is TGTGCCAGTAGGGAGCTGGCTGGGGCCAACGTCCTGACTTTC.

The chain recombines TRBV30 with TRBJ1-2; 7 nucleotides match TRBD1. The CDR3 totals 14 residues. Germline-derived CDR1 and CDR2 are GTSNPN and SVGIG (reference sequence). The junction had 7 bases not matched to a gene; V was cut back by 4 bases and J by 2 bases. DNA for the CDR3: TGTGCCTGGATTAAAGACAGGGAAAACTATGGCTACACCTTC. This codes for CAWIKDRENYGYTF.

This chain joins TRBV29-1 and TRBJ1-1; D is unclear. The CDR3 has 13 residues. Germline V gene data show CDR1 as SQVTM and CDR2 as ANQGSEA. V was trimmed by 4 bases and J by 4 bases, leaving 13 bases between them. CDR3 amino acids: CSVAGGRGTEAFF. The DNA for the CDR3 is TGCAGCGTTGCCGGCGGGCGCGGCACTGAAGCTTTCTTT.

V and J are TRBV18 and TRBJ2-3; D is perhaps TRBD1 (5 bases). The CDR3 covers 15 residues. V lost 2 bases to trimming and J lost 0 bases, with 9 bases between them. CDR1 is KGHSH, CDR2 LQKENI, per germline. The CDR3 DNA reads as TGTGCCAGCTCACCAGAGGCAGGGAGCACAGATACGCAGTATTTT. Residues: CASSPEAGSTDTQYF.

The genes are TRBV6-5 and TRBJ2-7, with 8 bases fitting TRBD2. The CDR3 loop spans 15 amino acids. Germline trimming cut 5 bases from V and 2 bases from J; bases unmatched to any gene: 8. Germline lookup yields CDR1 MNHEY and CDR2 SVGAGI. The CDR3 here is CASSGSGGTTYEQYF. The CDR3, as DNA: TGTGCCAGCAGTGGGTCGGGGGGGACAACCTACGAGCAGTACTTC.

This clone came up a few times. The chain uses TRBV19 and TRBJ2-3; TRBD1 is a possible D gene (5 bases). The CDR3 runs 15 residues. The V end lost 7 bases, the J end lost 4 bases, and 18 bases lay between the germline ends. From germline, CDR1 is LNHDA and CDR2 SQIVND (reference sequence). The CDR3 sequence is CASKRTNSIPDTQYF. The DNA of the CDR3 is TGTGCCAGTAAGAGGACAAATTCGATTCCAGATACGCAGTATTTT.

This clone appeared a single time. J is TRBJ2-3 and V is TRBV29-1, with TRBD2 matching 11 bases. The CDR3 spans 15 residues. Germline values: CDR1 SQVTM, CDR2 ANQGSEA. V was pared by 4 bases and J by 5 bases, with 8 bases of the junction left unmatched. The CDR3 loop reads CSVVLSGGAVDTQYF. CDR3 DNA: TGCAGCGTTGTCCTTAGCGGGGGGGCGGTAGATACGCAGTATTTT.

This clone showed up just once. The same CDR3 is also encoded by other DNA sequences in this sample. This chain links TRBV6-5 with TRBJ2-5; D gene unclear. The V end lost 6 bases, the J end lost 1 base, and 9 bases lay between the germline ends. Germline-derived CDR1 and CDR2 are MNHEY and SVGAGI. The CDR3 spans 13 residues. CDR3 loop: CASSRTVQETQYF. CDR3 nucleotide sequence: TGTGCCAGCAGCCGCACAGTCCAAGAGACCCAGTACTTC.

The chain uses TRBV6-6 and TRBJ2-7, with TRBD2 matching 7 bases. Germline V gene data show CDR1 as MNHNY and CDR2 as SVGAGI (reference sequence). The V segment lost 9 bases and the J segment 5 bases; nucleotides outside the gene matches: 13. The CDR3 runs 14 residues. CDR3 bases: TGTGCCAGTGGACTAGGCGGAAGCATCAACGAGCAGTACTTC. Translating it yields CASGLGGSINEQYF.

The chain combines TRBV5-1 with TRBJ2-7, with D possibly being TRBD1 (5 bases). The V gene's germline CDR1 is SGHRS and CDR2 YFSETQ. V lost 4 bases and J 3 bases, leaving 17 bases between the germline ends. This CDR3 has 15 amino acids. CDR3 nucleotide sequence: TGCGCCAGCAGCCTTACAGGTCAAAGCGTCTACGAGCAGTACTTC. Residues: CASSLTGQSVYEQYF.

The genes are TRBV6-5 and TRBJ2-3; 8 nucleotides line up with TRBD2. The junction had 10 bases not matched to a gene; V was cut back by 7 bases and J by 4 bases. This CDR3 comprises 15 residues. The V gene's germline CDR1 is MNHEY and CDR2 SVGAGI. The DNA of the CDR3 is TGTGCCAGCACCCCACGGCGGGGGGAGCCAGATACGCAGTATTTT. Its protein product is CASTPRRGEPDTQYF.

The sample holds one count of this clone. The J gene is TRBJ1-2, the V gene TRBV6-1; D uncertain. Trimming took off 6 bases at V and 4 bases at J, with 12 bases between the two ends. Germline CDR1 reads MNHNS; CDR2 reads SASEGT. The CDR3 spans 13 residues. CDR3 protein: CASRAGIGYGYTF. CDR3 coding DNA: TGTGCCAGCAGGGCCGGGATCGGCTATGGCTACACCTTC.

With regard to this clone: This sample also contains other DNA sequences that code for the same CDR3. The rearrangement links TRBV29-1 to TRBJ1-1; 7 bases match TRBD1. The CDR3 is made up of 12 amino acids. In germline, CDR1 is SQVTM, CDR2 ANQGSEA. V lost 6 bases to trimming and J lost 4 bases; unmatched junction nucleotides: 5. Here the CDR3 reads CSVAPGGTEAFF. The DNA for the CDR3 is TGCAGCGTCGCACCAGGGGGCACTGAAGCTTTCTTT.

Of note for this clone: Additional DNA sequences in this sample encode the identical CDR3. The chain links TRBV29-1 to TRBJ2-2; TRBD1 matches at 9 bases. J gave up 3 bases and V 6 bases, and 2 bases lay outside the gene matches. This CDR3 has 13 amino acids. Germline CDR1 reads SQVTM; CDR2 reads ANQGSEA. DNA of the CDR3: TGCAGCGTGGACAGGGGTCACACCGGGGAGCTGTTTTTT. Its translation: CSVDRGHTGELFF.

Of note for this clone: The junction and the germline gene differ at one end; a read error may be behind it. V and J are TRBV29-1 and TRBJ1-1; D remains ambiguous. The CDR3 contains 12 residues. Germline CDR1 SQVTM, CDR2 ANQGSEA. The CDR3 sequence is CSVEDYGQARRF. The CDR3 DNA sequence: TGCAGCGTTGAAGATTATGGGCAGGCTAGGCGCTTT.

This chain joins TRBV2 and TRBJ2-3; no clear D gene. The germline CDR1 and CDR2 sequences are SNHLY and FYNNEI. The length of the CDR3 is 15 residues. Trimming took 5 bases from V and 0 from J, leaving 12 bases between them. CDR3 in DNA: TGTGCCAGCAGTCAGATGGGTGTTAGCACAGATACGCAGTATTTT. Translation gives CASSQMGVSTDTQYF. Full variable domain (missing parts from reference TRBV2 and TRBJ2-3): EPEVTQTPSHQVTQMGQEVILRCVPISNHLYFYWYRQILGQKVEFLVSFYNNEISEKSEIFDDQFSVERPDGSNFTLKIRSTKLEDSAMYFCASSQMGVSTDTQYFGPGTRLTVL.

The rearrangement links TRBV20-1 to TRBJ1-2, with 7 bases fitting TRBD1. V was pared by 6 bases and J by 8 bases, with 6 bases of the junction left unmatched. Germline V lookup: CDR1 DFQATT, CDR2 SNEGSKA (reference sequence). CDR3 length: 11 residues. CDR3 protein: CSAAGQDGYTF. CDR3 in DNA: TGCAGTGCGGCAGGACAGGACGGCTACACCTTC.

In the case of this clone: Other nucleotide sequences from this sample produce the same CDR3. J is TRBJ2-1 and V is TRBV5-1; a weak D match, TRBD2 (6 bases). V lost 2 bases and J 1 base, leaving 10 bases between the germline ends. Germline V gene data show CDR1 as SGHRS and CDR2 as YFSETQ. CDR3 length: 15 residues. The CDR3: CASSLGGASYNEQFF. In DNA, the CDR3 is TGCGCCAGCAGCTTAGGAGGGGCTTCCTACAATGAGCAGTTCTTC.

This chain connects TRBV6-5 to TRBJ2-7; 9 bases are a match to TRBD2. With 7 bases clipped from V and 6 bases from J, the junction kept 4 bases outside the gene matches. CDR1 is MNHEY, CDR2 SVGAGI, per germline. The CDR3 consists of 12 residues. CDR3 DNA sequence: TGTGCCAGCACCCAAGCGGGAGGCGAGCAGTACTTC. Amino acid sequence: CASTQAGGEQYF.

The chain uses TRBV5-6 and TRBJ2-7; D is unclear. The CDR3 covers 14 residues. Trimming stripped 0 bases from V and 2 bases from J, with 9 bases between. Germline V gene lookup returns CDR1 SGHDT and CDR2 YYEEEE. The CDR3 region has the DNA TGTGCCAGCAGCTTGGGACTCCAGGCCTACGAGCAGTACTTC. Residues: CASSLGLQAYEQYF.